Listed below are T cell receptor beta chains from one sample, sequenced in a study of shared clonotypes between healthy human individuals. Data came from immunoSEQ multiplex PCR; TCRdb stores just in-frame clones and leaves some out. The profile shows about 1,500,000 clones, around 97% of them singletons. Sequenced: naive CD4+ T cells sorted from blood. These receptors all come from a man aged 25-45 years in good health. Both conserved end residues are part of each CDR3. The D gene is left open where the match is weak. Part of the rows lack a size; the others show once, few, many or a class for expanded clones.

>TRBV28|TRBJ2-2|-|-
CASRLATMTGELFF
TGTGCCAGCAGACTCGCTACGATGACCGGGGAGCTGTTTTTT
>TRBV5-1|TRBJ2-2|-|-
CASSPGVGMNTGELFF
TGCGCCAGCAGCCCTGGGGTGGGGATGAACACCGGGGAGCTGTTTTTT
>TRBV29-1|TRBJ2-7|-|-
CSVSRGTHEQYF
TGCAGCGTCAGTCGGGGCACCCACGAGCAGTACTTC
>TRBV5-4|TRBJ1-1|-|-
CASSLKQAWNTEAFF
TGTGCCAGCAGCCTCAAACAGGCCTGGAACACTGAAGCTTTCTTT
>TRBV7-9|TRBJ2-7|once|TRBD2
CASSLLLAGGPSYEQYF
TGTGCCAGCAGCTTATTACTAGCGGGAGGGCCTTCCTACGAGCAGTACTTC
>TRBV6-4|TRBJ2-3|-|-
CASRPTGSARTDTQYF
TGTGCCAGCAGGCCCACGGGTAGCGCGCGCACAGATACGCAGTATTTT
>TRBV5-1|TRBJ2-4|-|TRBD2
CASSLEGLAGAAGPAKNIQYF
TGCGCCAGCAGCTTGGAGGGGCTAGCGGGAGCGGCGGGGCCGGCCAAAAACATTCAGTACTTC
>TRBV19|TRBJ2-7|-|-
CASSVQGSSSYEQYF
TGTGCCAGTAGTGTGCAGGGCTCCAGCTCCTACGAGCAGTACTTC
>TRBV27|TRBJ2-7|once|TRBD2
CASSFRLAGANEQYF
TGTGCCAGCAGTTTTAGACTAGCGGGAGCCAACGAGCAGTACTTC
>TRBV21-1|TRBJ2-1|-|-
CASSNSGDEQFF
TGTGCCAGCAGCAATTCTGGGGATGAGCAGTTCTTC
>TRBV6-5|TRBJ2-7|-|-
CASHSRLSGQYF
TGTGCCAGCCATAGTCGGCTGTCTGGGCAGTACTTC
>TRBV18|TRBJ1-3|-|-
CASSPLGGSGLSASGNTIYF
TGTGCCAGCTCACCACTCGGAGGGTCAGGTCTTTCTGCCTCTGGAAACACCATATATTTT
>TRBV2|TRBJ1-4|-|-
CASSDWRTREKLFF
TGTGCCAGCAGTGACTGGCGGACGAGAGAAAAACTGTTTTTT
>TRBV7-2|TRBJ2-5|-|TRBD2
CASFPRTGGIETQYF
TGTGCCAGCTTTCCTAGAACCGGGGGGATAGAGACCCAGTACTTC
>TRBV28|TRBJ1-3|once|-
CASSLRRGTGNTIYF
TGTGCCAGCAGTTTAAGGCGGGGAACTGGAAACACCATATATTTT
>TRBV7-2|TRBJ2-7|-|-
CATHRDSYEQYF
TGTGCCACCCACAGGGACTCCTACGAGCAGTACTTC
>TRBV29-1|TRBJ2-7|-|TRBD2
CSVEDTREGGARF
TGCAGCGTTGAAGATACCAGAGAGGGAGGGGCCAGGTTC
>TRBV7-9|TRBJ1-4|-|-
CASSLGGKLFF
TGTGCCAGCAGCTTAGGGGGAAAACTGTTTTTT
>TRBV6-1|TRBJ1-4|-|-
CASSEARGLINEKLFF
TGTGCCAGCAGTGAAGCCCGCGGTCTGATTAATGAAAAACTGTTTTTT
>TRBV19|TRBJ1-5|-|-
CASSTGTDNQPQHF
TGTGCCAGTAGTACAGGGACGGACAATCAGCCCCAGCATTTT
>TRBV5-4|TRBJ2-7|-|TRBD1
CASSLGRDRVYEQYF
TGTGCCAGCAGCTTGGGCCGGGACAGGGTCTACGAGCAGTACTTC